This passage covers 29 T cell receptor beta chains from one sample sequenced in a study of blood T cell repertoires in COVID-19. The repertoire was sequenced with immunoSEQ multiplex PCR; TCRdb's copy has only in-frame clones and lacks some. Of over 90,000 clones in the sample, about 85% are singletons; the top ten hold around 2%. The sequenced material came from peripheral blood. Every receptor here comes from a middle-aged man with active COVID-19.

This clone has a single count. The V gene is TRBV6-6, the J gene TRBJ2-7; maybe TRBD1 (6 bases). This CDR3 is 15 amino acids long. Germline V gene data show CDR1 as MNHNY and CDR2 as SVGAGI (reference sequence). Trimming removed 2 bases from V and 3 bases from J, with 14 bases in between. CDR3 DNA: TGTGCCAGCAGTTACCCACAGGGAGAGGTCTACGAGCAGTACTTC. Translation: CASSYPQGEVYEQYF.

The V call is TRBV27, the J call TRBJ2-2; 8 positions agree with TRBD2. Germline V gives CDR1 MNHEY, CDR2 SMNVEV (reference sequence). Trimming removed 7 bases from V and 6 bases from J; junction bases left unmatched: 10. This CDR3 comprises 15 residues. DNA of the CDR3: TGTGCCAGCAAAATCGGGGGGGCCTTCGCCGGGGAGCTGTTTTTT. It encodes CASKIGGAFAGELFF.

This chain links TRBV5-6 with TRBJ2-5, with D perhaps matching TRBD1 (7 bases). Trimming removed 5 bases from V and 2 bases from J, with 16 bases in between. In germline, CDR1 is SGHDT, CDR2 YYEEEE. The CDR3 totals 15 residues. CDR3 sequence reads: CASRQNRGGQETQYF. As DNA, the CDR3 is TGTGCCAGCAGGCAAAACAGGGGAGGTCAAGAGACCCAGTACTTC.

The rearrangement links TRBV15 to TRBJ1-1; TRBD1 matches 8 bases. With 5 bases clipped from V and 5 bases from J, the junction kept 4 bases outside the gene matches. This CDR3 region has 13 residues. CDR1 and CDR2 (germline): LNHNV, YYDKDF (reference sequence). The CDR3 region is CATSLDRATEAFF. CDR3 DNA: TGTGCCACCAGCCTGGACAGGGCTACTGAAGCTTTCTTT.

This clone has only a few counts. J is TRBJ1-6 and V is TRBV7-9, with D possibly matching TRBD1 (5 bases). Trimming removed 4 bases from V and 2 bases from J, with 18 bases in between. The germline V gene encodes CDR1 SEHNR and CDR2 FQNEAQ (reference sequence). The CDR3 loop spans 18 amino acids. As DNA, the CDR3 is TGTGCCAGCAGCTCCCGCAGGGTCCGCTTCCCCTATAATTCACCCCTCCACTTT. Amino acids: CASSSRRVRFPYNSPLHF.

This CDR3 is CASSQDPGGRYNEQFF. The DNA for the CDR3 is TGCGCCAGCAGCCAAGATCCGGGGGGGCGGTATAATGAGCAGTTCTTC. The chain carries TRBV4-1 and TRBJ2-1; TRBD2 matches 8 bases. In germline, CDR1 is MGHRA, CDR2 YSYEKL. The CDR3 has 16 residues. V trimming: 0 bases; J trimming: 7 bases; junction bases outside the gene matches: 8.

The chain is built from TRBV18 and TRBJ2-2; D is perhaps TRBD1 (6 bases). CDR3 length: 15 amino acids. V was clipped by 5 bases and J by 3 bases, with 13 bases between them. Germline CDR1 reads KGHSH; CDR2 reads LQKENI. CDR3 DNA: TGTGCCAGCTCAGATTTGGGGGCTTACACCGGGGAGCTGTTTTTT. Protein product: CASSDLGAYTGELFF.

This clone occurred once. The chain links TRBV7-2 to TRBJ2-1, with D maybe TRBD2 (7 bases). CDR3 length: 16 amino acids. CDR1 and CDR2 (germline): SGHTA, FQGNSA. V was clipped by 1 base and J by 6 bases, with 16 bases between them. CDR3 nucleotide sequence: TGTGCCAGCAGCTTAGAAGTGAGGGGGGGAGTCAATGAGCAGTTCTTC. It specifies CASSLEVRGGVNEQFF. The whole variable domain, filled in from reference TRBV7-2 and TRBJ2-1, reads GAGVSQSPSNKVTEKGKDVELRCDPISGHTALYWYRQSLGQGLEFLIYFQGNSAPDKSGLPSDRFSAERTGGSVSTLTIQRTQQEDSAVYLCASSLEVRGGVNEQFFGPGTRLTVL.

This clone occurred once. This chain connects TRBV7-8 to TRBJ2-1; 10 bases fit TRBD2. The CDR3 loop spans 16 amino acids. Germline loops: CDR1 SGHVS, CDR2 FQNEAQ. Trimming at V came to 3 bases and at J to 4 bases, leaving 6 bases not matched to a gene. The DNA of the CDR3 is TGTGCCAGCAGCTTGGGAGGAGCGGGGGGGTACAATGAGCAGTTCTTC. As protein: CASSLGGAGGYNEQFF.

This chain uses TRBV4-1 with TRBJ2-5, with 7 nucleotides matching TRBD1. Germline CDR1 is MGHRA and CDR2 is YSYEKL. This CDR3 is 16 amino acids long. Trimming at V came to 1 base and at J to 3 bases, leaving 8 bases not matched to a gene. The CDR3 nucleotides read TGCGCCAGCAGCCAAGGGGGACAGAAGTTCGAAGAGACCCAGTACTTC. Its protein is CASSQGGQKFEETQYF.

The chain couples TRBV7-9 to TRBJ1-2; 8 nucleotides match TRBD1. Trimming took 1 base from V and 4 from J; bases not matched to a gene: 11. There are 17 residues in the CDR3. CDR1 SEHNR and CDR2 FQNEAQ come from the germline V gene (reference sequence). This CDR3 is CASSLGVPAGGSYGYTF. CDR3 coding DNA: TGTGCCAGCAGCTTAGGCGTTCCGGCAGGGGGCTCCTATGGCTACACCTTC.

The genes are TRBV5-4 and TRBJ2-6, with 12 bases fitting TRBD1. Germline CDR1 is SGHNT and CDR2 is YYREEE (reference sequence). There are 18 residues in the CDR3. V lost 4 bases to trimming and J lost 2 bases; unmatched junction nucleotides: 7. CDR3 sequence: CASSEGQGAVTGANVLTF. The CDR3 DNA reads TGTGCCAGCAGCGAGGGACAGGGGGCAGTAACTGGGGCCAACGTCCTGACTTTC. The full variable domain, completed using reference TRBV5-4 and TRBJ2-6, is ETGVTQSPTHLIKTRGQQVTLRCSSQSGHNTVSWYQQALGQGPQFIFQYYREEENGRGNFPPRFSGLQFPNYSSELNVNALELDDSALYLCASSEGQGAVTGANVLTFGAGSRLTVL.

The rearrangement uses TRBV19 and TRBJ1-5; 9 nucleotides agree with TRBD1. The V and J ends lost 4 bases and 5 bases, in that order; junction bases with no gene match: 6. This CDR3 region has 15 residues. The germline gives CDR1 LNHDA, CDR2 SQIVND (reference sequence). The CDR3 protein is CASSSGTGYDQPQHF. The CDR3 DNA follows: TGTGCCAGTAGTAGTGGGACAGGGTACGATCAGCCCCAGCATTTT.

DNA of the CDR3: TGTGCCAGTGAACCGGGACAGGGGGCGTATGGCTACACCTTC. Translated: CASEPGQGAYGYTF. J is TRBJ1-2 and V is TRBV19, with 12 nucleotides matching TRBD1. V trimming: 8 bases; J trimming: 5 bases; junction bases outside the gene matches: 6. From germline, CDR1 is LNHDA and CDR2 SQIVND (reference sequence). This CDR3 contains 14 residues.

The V gene is TRBV5-5, the J gene TRBJ1-2; no firm D call. The CDR3 has 13 amino acids. V lost 1 base and J lost 2, with 6 bases in between. Looked up from germline, CDR1 is SGHKS and CDR2 is YYEKEE (reference sequence). The CDR3 reads CASSLRANYGYTF. Written as DNA, the CDR3 is TGTGCCAGCAGCTTGCGAGCAAACTATGGCTACACCTTC.

This clone was seen a handful of times. The chain links TRBV7-2 to TRBJ1-5; TRBD1 might be the D (5 bases). CDR1 SGHTA and CDR2 FQGNSA come from the germline V gene. The V gene lost 4 bases and the J gene lost 3 bases, with 13 bases spanning the gap. The CDR3 has 15 residues. Written as DNA, the CDR3 is TGTGCCAGCAGCTCCTGGGGCCACTCCAATCAGCCCCAGCATTTT. Translation: CASSSWGHSNQPQHF.

V is TRBV7-2 and J is TRBJ1-5, with a possible D match to TRBD1 (6 bases). Trimming left V 5 bases short and J 5 bases short, with 16 bases between. The CDR3 covers 15 residues. The V gene's germline CDR1 is SGHTA and CDR2 FQGNSA. CDR3 DNA: TGTGCCAGCAGCGCCACAGGGAGGGAAGATCAGCCCCAGCATTTT. It translates to CASSATGREDQPQHF.

This rearrangement joins TRBV5-8 to TRBJ2-3; tentative D call: TRBD2 (6 bases). The CDR3 extends over 13 amino acids. Trimming left V 4 bases short and J 7 bases short, with 13 bases between. Germline assignment: CDR1 SGHTS and CDR2 YDEGEE. The CDR3, as DNA: TGTGCCAGCAGCCGGAGGGGCGCACATACGCAGTATTTT. It codes for CASSRRGAHTQYF. Full variable domain (outside the CDR3, taken from reference TRBV5-8 and TRBJ2-3): EAGVTQSPTHLIKTRGQQATLRCSPISGHTSVYWYQQALGLGLQFLLWYDEGEERNRGNFPPRFSGRQFPNYSSELNVNALELEDSALYLCASSRRGAHTQYFGPGTRLTVL.

The chain is built from TRBV4-2 and TRBJ2-1; TRBD1 matches at 9 bases. This CDR3 is 15 amino acids long. CDR1 and CDR2 from the germline V gene are LGHNA and YNFKEQ. The J segment lost 4 bases and the V segment lost 4 bases, leaving 5 bases of the junction unmatched. The CDR3 sequence is CASSPGQGGYNEQFF. The DNA of the CDR3 is TGTGCCAGCAGCCCGGGACAGGGCGGGTACAATGAGCAGTTCTTC.

The chain joins TRBV29-1 to TRBJ2-7; possibly TRBD2 for D (6 bases). This CDR3 spans 11 amino acids. Between the trimmed V and J ends, which lost 0 bases and 7 bases, there was a span of 7 bases. Per germline, CDR1 SQVTM and CDR2 ANQGSEA. CDR3 loop: CSVEDRGEQYF. The CDR3 coding sequence is TGCAGCGTTGAAGATCGGGGGGAGCAGTACTTC.

The chain carries TRBV19 and TRBJ2-2; possible D gene TRBD1, 7 bases. This CDR3 spans 15 amino acids. Germline CDR1 is LNHDA and CDR2 is SQIVND (reference sequence). V lost 6 bases to trimming and J lost 6 bases, with 17 bases between them. The CDR3 nucleotides read TGTGCCAGTAGCCTCCAGGGGGGAAGGGCCGGGGAGCTGTTTTTT. Protein sequence: CASSLQGGRAGELFF. The whole variable domain, remainder taken from reference TRBV19 and TRBJ2-2, is DGGITQSPKYLFRKEGQNVTLSCEQNLNHDAMYWYRQDPGQGLRLIYYSQIVNDFQKGDIAEGYSVSREKKESFPLTVTSAQKNPTAFYLCASSLQGGRAGELFFGEGSRLTVL.

The chain couples TRBV18 to TRBJ1-1; D may be TRBD1 (6 bases). The ends were cut back, 4 bases at V and 3 bases at J, with 15 bases in the middle. The CDR3 extends over 15 amino acids. Germline-derived CDR1 and CDR2 are KGHSH and LQKENI. CDR3 sequence: CASSLGQLEHTEAFF. In nucleotides, the CDR3 is TGTGCCAGCTCACTAGGACAGCTTGAACACACTGAAGCTTTCTTT.

The chain joins TRBV5-1 to TRBJ2-5; 8 bases map to TRBD1. Germline CDR1 reads SGHRS; CDR2 reads YFSETQ. Trimming cost V 1 base and J 3 bases; bases outside gene matches: 8. This CDR3 has 16 amino acids. The CDR3 region has the DNA TGCGCCAGCAGCTTGTCTGACAGGGGATCAGAAGAGACCCAGTACTTC. Protein sequence: CASSLSDRGSEETQYF. Using reference TRBV5-1 and TRBJ2-5 for the parts outside the CDR3, the full variable domain is KAGVTQTPRYLIKTRGQQVTLSCSPISGHRSVSWYQQTPGQGLQFLFEYFSETQRNKGNFPGRFSGRQFSNSRSEMNVSTLELGDSALYLCASSLSDRGSEETQYFGPGTRLLVL.

V gene TRBV7-2 combines with J gene TRBJ1-3; D unresolved. V gave up 1 base and J gave up 0 bases, with 4 bases separating them. CDR3 length equals 14 residues. From germline, CDR1 is SGHTA and CDR2 FQGNSA. CDR3 coding DNA: TGTGCCAGCAGCTTAGGGCTCTCTGGAAACACCATATATTTT. As protein: CASSLGLSGNTIYF.

The chain has TRBV18 and TRBJ2-7; D call uncertain. CDR3 size: 12 residues. Germline V gives CDR1 KGHSH, CDR2 LQKENI. V lost 5 bases and J lost 1, with 6 bases in between. DNA for the CDR3: TGTGCCAGCTCATCCGTATCCTACGAGCAGTACTTC. Translated, it gives CASSSVSYEQYF.

V gene TRBV4-1 combines with J gene TRBJ1-6, with D maybe TRBD1 (6 bases). The CDR3 consists of 16 residues. V lost 1 base and J lost 10, with 17 bases in between. Germline CDR1 and CDR2: MGHRA and YSYEKL. CDR3 sequence: CASSQGWGGGRSPLHF. The CDR3 DNA follows: TGCGCCAGCAGCCAAGGATGGGGCGGGGGGCGATCACCCCTCCACTTT.

J is TRBJ2-5 and V is TRBV18; 8 bases map to TRBD2. There are 16 residues in the CDR3. Looked up from germline, CDR1 is KGHSH and CDR2 is LQKENI. J lost 4 bases, V lost 3 bases, and 10 bases had no gene match. The CDR3, as DNA: TGTGCCAGCTCACCGGCCGGAGGAGCGGGGGCAGAGACCCAGTACTTC. It translates to CASSPAGGAGAETQYF.

The chain recombines TRBV27 with TRBJ2-7, with TRBD1 as a possible D gene (6 bases). In germline, CDR1 is MNHEY, CDR2 SMNVEV (reference sequence). With 5 bases removed from V and 0 bases from J, the gap between germline ends came to 11 bases. CDR3 length: 14 residues. CDR3 residues: CASSPTGASYEQYF. In DNA form, the CDR3 reads TGTGCCAGCAGTCCGACAGGCGCCTCCTACGAGCAGTACTTC.

This chain links TRBV30 with TRBJ2-2; TRBD1 might be the D (6 bases). V was pared by 4 bases and J by 1 base, with 13 bases between. Germline lookup yields CDR1 GTSNPN and CDR2 SVGIG (reference sequence). The CDR3 runs 15 residues. The CDR3 DNA reads TGTGCCTGGAACCAACAGGGCGGGAACACCGGGGAGCTGTTTTTT. Its translation is CAWNQQGGNTGELFF.